Following are 17 T cell receptor beta chains from one sample sequenced in a study of blood T cell repertoires in COVID-19. Sequenced by immunoSEQ multiplex PCR; TCRdb stores in-frame clones only, minus some. Here the sample spans 180,000 or so clones, around 80% being singletons. Material: peripheral blood. The receptors here all came from a woman older than 75 with COVID-19, enrolled during active disease.

The sample holds a few counts of this clone. Sequence at one end of the junction differs from germline and may be a read error. The genes are TRBV28 and TRBJ2-4; 9 bases line up with TRBD2. The CDR3 is 16 residues long. CDR1 and CDR2 from the germline V gene are MDHEN and SYDVKM. The CDR3: CASSFRVRGRATVRHF. The CDR3 nucleotides read TGTGCCAGCAGTTTTAGAGTCCGCGGGAGGGCCACCGTTAGGCACTTC.

The V and J genes are TRBV29-1 and TRBJ2-1, with a possible D match to TRBD2 (5 bases). This CDR3 spans 13 amino acids. Germline loops: CDR1 SQVTM, CDR2 ANQGSEA. V was trimmed by 4 bases and J by 4 bases, leaving 11 bases between them. This CDR3 is CSVGLAFYNEQFF. CDR3 sequence (DNA): TGCAGCGTTGGGCTAGCCTTTTACAATGAGCAGTTCTTC.

J is TRBJ2-5 and V is TRBV7-2; TRBD2 is a possible D gene (7 bases). This CDR3 contains 16 residues. CDR1 and CDR2 (germline): SGHTA, FQGNSA. The V end was cut by 7 bases, the J end by 3 bases, with 21 bases between. CDR3 sequence (DNA): TGTGCCAGCACCGGGGGGCACTGGACGGGGGAAGAGACCCAGTACTTC. This translates into CASTGGHWTGEETQYF.

The chain carries TRBV5-1 and TRBJ2-5, with 8 nucleotides matching TRBD2. V was clipped by 2 bases and J by 0 bases; unmatched bases: 9. The CDR3 is 17 residues long. Per the germline V gene, CDR1 is SGHRS and CDR2 is YFSETQ. CDR3 sequence: CASSFPGLAKYQETQYF. CDR3 DNA sequence: TGCGCCAGCAGCTTTCCTGGACTAGCCAAGTACCAAGAGACCCAGTACTTC.

This chain links TRBV28 with TRBJ1-2; D gene ambiguous. V lost 5 bases to trimming and J lost 1 base, with 14 bases between them. The CDR3 totals 15 residues. Germline values: CDR1 MDHEN, CDR2 SYDVKM. The CDR3 DNA reads as TGTGCCAGCAGTCCAGGCTCAACCTATAACTATGGCTACACCTTC. The encoded protein is CASSPGSTYNYGYTF.

The chain uses TRBV5-1 and TRBJ1-2; the D is unclear. V was pared by 4 bases and J by 0 bases, with 7 bases between. From germline, CDR1 is SGHRS and CDR2 YFSETQ. This CDR3 contains 13 residues. CDR3 sequence (DNA): TGCGCCAGCAGCCACAGAGCTAACTATGGCTACACCTTC. Amino acid sequence: CASSHRANYGYTF.

This chain uses TRBV6-6 with TRBJ2-5; D is unresolved. Per the germline V gene, CDR1 is MNHNY and CDR2 is SVGAGI (reference sequence). The V and J ends lost 2 bases and 0 bases respectively, with 10 bases between them. The CDR3 totals 15 residues. The CDR3 DNA reads TGTGCCAGCAGTTACAAAGGCCAGGACCAAGAGACCCAGTACTTC. This translates into CASSYKGQDQETQYF.

The table lists this clone with a count of one. V usage is TRBV7-8 and J usage is TRBJ1-3; D unresolved. The CDR3 extends over 16 amino acids. The V end lost 2 bases, the J end lost 5 bases, and 16 bases lay between the germline ends. Germline CDR1 and CDR2: SGHVS and FQNEAQ. The DNA of the CDR3 is TGTGCCAGCAGCTTACCGCGCGTCGCAATTAGAAACACCATATATTTT. Its protein product is CASSLPRVAIRNTIYF.

This clone appeared a few times. This chain connects TRBV28 to TRBJ2-7; D may be TRBD2 (5 bases). The V gene lost 3 bases and the J gene lost 5 bases, with 14 bases spanning the gap. The CDR3 runs to 14 residues. Germline V CDR1 and CDR2: MDHEN, SYDVKM. The CDR3 loop reads CASSLWGSGDEQYF. CDR3 in DNA: TGTGCCAGCAGTTTGTGGGGAAGCGGCGACGAGCAGTACTTC.

This rearrangement joins TRBV3-1 (or the pseudogene TRBV3-2) to TRBJ1-3, with D perhaps TRBD1 (6 bases). The CDR3 is 14 amino acids. Trimming took 6 bases from V and 0 from J, leaving 9 bases between them. CDR1 is LGHDT, CDR2 YNNKEL, per germline (reference sequence). CDR3 protein: CASRRGGSGNTIYF. DNA of the CDR3: TGTGCCAGCAGACGAGGGGGCTCTGGAAACACCATATATTTT.

This clone has ten or more counts. This chain uses TRBV6-5 with TRBJ2-2; D is possibly TRBD1 (6 bases). This CDR3 region has 15 residues. V was cut by 6 bases and J by 5 bases, with 16 bases left in between. CDR1 is MNHEY, CDR2 SVGAGI, per germline. The CDR3 here is CASSSGHAGTGELFF. As DNA, the CDR3 is TGTGCCAGCAGCTCGGGACACGCCGGAACCGGGGAGCTGTTTTTT.

This clone was picked up many times. The gene calls are TRBV27 and TRBJ2-7, with D perhaps TRBD2 (6 bases). Between the trimmed V and J ends, which lost 3 bases and 3 bases, there was a span of 12 bases. This CDR3 region has 14 residues. From germline, CDR1 is MNHEY and CDR2 SMNVEV (reference sequence). The CDR3 bases are TGTGCCAGCAGTTTGGGACTGCCCATCTACGAGCAGTACTTC. The encoded protein is CASSLGLPIYEQYF.

This chain connects TRBV7-2 to TRBJ2-1; 7 nucleotides line up with TRBD1. Germline V gene sequence: CDR1 SGHTA, CDR2 FQGNSA. The CDR3 covers 14 residues. V was clipped by 2 bases and J by 4 bases; unmatched bases: 2. CDR3 residues: CASSLYRGYNEQFF. CDR3 DNA sequence: TGTGCCAGCAGCTTATACAGGGGATACAATGAGCAGTTCTTC. The variable domain in full, completed from reference TRBV7-2 and TRBJ2-1, reads GAGVSQSPSNKVTEKGKDVELRCDPISGHTALYWYRQSLGQGLEFLIYFQGNSAPDKSGLPSDRFSAERTGGSVSTLTIQRTQQEDSAVYLCASSLYRGYNEQFFGPGTRLTVL.

This clone was counted only a few times. The rearrangement joins TRBV5-5 to TRBJ2-1; D is perhaps TRBD2 (5 bases). Trimming took off 1 base at V and 0 bases at J, with 8 bases between the two ends. CDR1 is SGHKS, CDR2 YYEKEE, per germline (reference sequence). This CDR3 contains 15 residues. CDR3 residues: CASSLRENSYNEQFF. CDR3 DNA sequence: TGTGCCAGCAGCTTGCGGGAAAACTCCTACAATGAGCAGTTCTTC. Combining the CDR3 with reference TRBV5-5 and TRBJ2-1 gives the whole variable domain DAGVTQSPTHLIKTRGQQVTLRCSPISGHKSVSWYQQVLGQGPQFIFQYYEKEERGRGNFPDRFSARQFPNYSSELNVNALLLGDSALYLCASSLRENSYNEQFFGPGTRLTVL.

The CDR3 spells CASSYTALGGHTDTQYF. In nucleotides, the CDR3 is TGTGCCAGCAGTTACACCGCCCTTGGGGGACACACAGATACGCAGTATTTT. The chain joins TRBV6-2 or TRBV6-3 to TRBJ2-3; maybe TRBD1 (6 bases). Per the germline V gene, CDR1 is MNHEY and CDR2 is SVGEGT. The CDR3 is made up of 17 amino acids. Trimming took off 2 bases at V and 2 bases at J, with 17 bases between the two ends.

The chain uses TRBV29-1 and TRBJ2-1; 14 bases fit TRBD2. CDR1 and CDR2 from the germline V gene are SQVTM and ANQGSEA. Trimming at V came to 4 bases and at J to 9 bases, leaving 17 bases not matched to a gene. The CDR3 extends over 18 amino acids. CDR3: CSVALLTSGRAAPSEQFF. The CDR3, as DNA: TGCAGCGTTGCCCTACTGACTAGCGGGAGGGCAGCGCCCAGTGAGCAGTTCTTC.

The genes are TRBV7-2 and TRBJ2-2; D remains ambiguous. V lost 2 bases, J lost 5 bases, and 9 bases lay in between. The length of the CDR3 is 14 residues. CDR1 and CDR2 from the germline V gene are SGHTA and FQGNSA. This CDR3 is CASSLLVGTGELFF. As DNA, the CDR3 is TGTGCCAGCAGCTTACTAGTAGGAACCGGGGAGCTGTTTTTT.